The TCR beta chain described here comes from a study of CD4 T cells in relation to SARS-CoV-2 and coronaviruses. Study context: Median patient age was approximately 40 years, spanning 21 to 72 years.

Study-level findings and limits: Culture-expanded clones reflect memory recall rather than primary priming during culture.

About this clone: As yet, its antigen is unknown.

In germline, CDR1 is SQVTM, CDR2 ANQGSEA. The CDR3 has 12 residues. V was trimmed by 4 bases and J by 0 bases, leaving 7 bases between them. Naive and memory CD4+ T cell DNA was deep-sequenced without culture. TCRdb's copy holds only in-frame clones and misses some; the assay was immunoSEQ multiplex PCR. The table includes tens of thousands of clones, 92% detected once. The V and J genes are TRBV29-1 and TRBJ2-7, with TRBD1 as a possible D gene (5 bases). This TCR was sampled from an adult with COVID-19. The material sequenced was naive CD4+ T cells from PBMCs. Subset indicated: naive CD4+ T cells isolated by negative enrichment. The CDR3 DNA is TGCAGCGTTGTGGACAACTCCTACGAGCAGTACTTC. Its protein is CSVVDNSYEQYF.